Only a few counts were recorded for the clone carrying this TCR beta chain. The data originate from a study of T cells after yellow fever vaccination. Broader study findings: Shared CD4/CD8 clonotypes were a small share, likely from convergent recombination. Weaker overall was a secondary response that nonetheless peaked faster, on day 5 versus 15.

The study made its TCR cDNA through 5'RACE template switching. That step introduced a universal primer site along with UMIs. Using its own MiXCR run on the 5' RACE reads, TCRdb lists one record per CDR3 protein. The sample records 65,000 to 90,000 distinct CDR3 sequences, about 14% being singletons. Germline loops: CDR1 SGHVS, CDR2 FNYEAQ. V was shortened by 5 bases and J by 6 bases, with 13 bases between the two germline ends. This CDR3 has 14 residues. The clonotype comes from a man younger than 35 who received the YFV17D yellow fever vaccine. The specimen was CD8+ T cells not binding an NS4B(214-222) dextramer, sorted from PBMCs, collected approximately 22 days after the first yellow fever vaccination. The J gene is TRBJ2-2, the V gene TRBV7-6, with D possibly TRBD2 on 6 matching bases. The chain's CDR3 is CASSPTGGAGELFF. CDR3 coding DNA: TGTGCCAGCAGCCCAACCGGGGGAGCCGGGGAGCTGTTTTTT.